These T cell receptor beta chains were read from a single sample in a study of identical twins. TCRdb passed the 5' RACE reads through MiXCR, listing each CDR3 protein once. This table has 450,000 or so distinct CDR3 sequences, approximately 15% appearing once. A further study also used this sample, focusing on yellow fever vaccine responses in identical twins.

Sequencing was carried out using CD4+ T cells sorted from blood. The source of these receptors is a woman between 18 and 29 years old in good health. The CDR3 runs from the conserved cysteine through the conserved F or W. Fields, in order: CDR3 length, D gene, J gene, V gene, clone size, CDR3 DNA, CDR3 protein. D genes are given only for firm matches. The size entry is marked missing in some rows and otherwise reads once, few, many or a size class.

12 | . | TRBJ1-1 | TRBV29-1 | few | TGCAGCGCTGTACAGGGGAACACTGAAGCTTTCTTT | CSAVQGNTEAFF
14 | . | TRBJ1-1 | TRBV5-1 | . | TGCGCCAGCAGCTTCCAGGGCCAAGGGGCTGAAGCTTTCTTT | CASSFQGQGAEAFF
15 | TRBD1 | TRBJ2-3 | TRBV5-4 | . | TGTGCCAGCAGCTTGGAGGGGGCCGGCACAGATACGCAGTATTTT | CASSLEGAGTDTQYF
18 | . | TRBJ2-1 | TRBV11-1 | . | TGTGCCAGCAGCCAGAAGGGGGTCTCCGGTGTTCCCTACAATGAGCAGTTCTTC | CASSQKGVSGVPYNEQFF
13 | . | TRBJ2-3 | TRBV9 | . | TGTGCCAGCAGCGTAGAATTTGTCGATACGCAGTATTTT | CASSVEFVDTQYF
14 | . | TRBJ2-7 | TRBV28 | few | TGTGCCAGCGGGAGGACCCCCCCTGCCTACGAGCAGTACTTC | CASGRTPPAYEQYF
17 | TRBD2 | TRBJ2-1 | TRBV5-1 | . | TGCGCCAGCAGCCAATCCCCAATCAGCGGGGGGTACAATGAGCAGTTCTTC | CASSQSPISGGYNEQFF
11 | . | TRBJ2-7 | TRBV20-1 | few | TGCAGTGCTACGTTAACCTACGAGCAGTACTTC | CSATLTYEQYF
13 | . | TRBJ2-2 | TRBV6-2/TRBV6-3 | many | TGTGCCAGCAGTTACCTGGGGAACGGGGAGCTGTTTTTT | CASSYLGNGELFF
11 | . | TRBJ1-4 | TRBV20-1 | few | TGCAGTGCTAGTTCCAATGAAAAACTGTTTTTT | CSASSNEKLFF
17 | TRBD1 | TRBJ1-6 | TRBV9 | . | TGTGCCAGCAGCGTCAGCGGCGGGGACAGGAAAAATTCACCCCTCCACTTT | CASSVSGGDRKNSPLHF
15 | TRBD1 | TRBJ2-5 | TRBV19 | . | TGTGCCAGTAGTATAGTCGGCAGGGGGCTGGAGACCCAGTACTTC | CASSIVGRGLETQYF
13 | . | TRBJ2-7 | TRBV29-1 | many | TGCAGCGTTGCAACGGCAGGGAGGCACGAGCAGTACTTC | CSVATAGRHEQYF
14 | . | TRBJ1-2 | TRBV3-1 | . | TGTGCCAGCAGCCAAGAGAAAGGTCACCATGGCTACACCTTC | CASSQEKGHHGYTF
15 | . | TRBJ2-3 | TRBV20-1 | . | TGCAGTGCCCCCGATGTGAGGGCCAGCACAGATACGCAGTATTTT | CSAPDVRASTDTQYF
12 | . | TRBJ2-5 | TRBV20-1 | few | TGCAGTGCAACCAGGGGCCCCGAGACCCAGTACTTC | CSATRGPETQYF
15 | TRBD2 | TRBJ2-3 | TRBV7-2 | . | TGTGCCAGCAGCTTAGCCACTAGCGGGAGGGATACGCAGTATTTT | CASSLATSGRDTQYF
15 | . | TRBJ2-1 | TRBV24-1 | . | TGTGCCACCGGTGATTTCAGAGGACTGTTCAATGAGCAGTTCTTC | CATGDFRGLFNEQFF
16 | TRBD1 | TRBJ2-3 | TRBV7-9 | . | TGTGCCAGCAGCCCGACCGCTGACAGGGCAGGAGATACGCAGTATTTT | CASSPTADRAGDTQYF
17 | TRBD1 | TRBJ2-7 | TRBV6-5 | . | TGTGCCAGCAGTTACTGGGGAGTGGACAGGGGTACCTACGAGCAGTACTTC | CASSYWGVDRGTYEQYF
13 | . | TRBJ2-2 | TRBV12-3/TRBV12-4 | few | TGTGCCAGCAGAATATCAGACACCGGGGAGCTGTTTTTT | CASRISDTGELFF
14 | TRBD1 | TRBJ1-5 | TRBV28 | many | TGTGCCAGCAGAACCGACAGGGCCGGTCAGCCCCAGCATTTT | CASRTDRAGQPQHF
15 | TRBD2 | TRBJ2-7 | TRBV28 | few | TGTGCCAGCACGGAACTAGCGGGAGGGCCCGGCGAGCAGTACTTC | CASTELAGGPGEQYF
14 | . | TRBJ2-3 | TRBV7-9 | few | TGTGCCAGCAGCTTAGCGGCCTATGAGGGCACGCAGTATTTT | CASSLAAYEGTQYF
13 | TRBD1 | TRBJ1-1 | TRBV18 | few | TGTGCCAGCTCACCAAGACAGGGCACTGAAGCTTTCTTT | CASSPRQGTEAFF
16 | TRBD1 | TRBJ2-1 | TRBV28 | . | TGTGCCAGCAGACCCCCGGGACAGGGTACCTACAATGAGCAGTTCTTC | CASRPPGQGTYNEQFF
15 | TRBD2 | TRBJ2-7 | TRBV12-3/TRBV12-4 | few | TGTGCCAGCAGCATTAGCGGGGGGGCCGGGTACGAGCAGTACTTC | CASSISGGAGYEQYF
13 | . | TRBJ2-7 | TRBV6-2/TRBV6-3 | . | TGTGCCAGCAGCACTAGGAAGTCCTACGAGCAGTACTTC | CASSTRKSYEQYF
16 | . | TRBJ1-2 | TRBV6-5 | . | TGTGCCAGCAGTTACTCGAGCGCGGCAACTAACTATGGCTACACCTTC | CASSYSSAATNYGYTF
14 | TRBD1 | TRBJ2-7 | TRBV20-1 | . | TGCAGTGCTAGAGACGCTGGACAGGTTTACGAGCAGTACTTC | CSARDAGQVYEQYF
15 | . | TRBJ2-6 | TRBV28 | few | TGTGCCAGCAGTTATACAGGGTCTGGGGCCAACGTCCTGACTTTC | CASSYTGSGANVLTF
14 | . | TRBJ2-2 | TRBV12-3/TRBV12-4 | many | TGTGCCAGCAGTTTAGGACTGGCGGGCGGGGAGCTGTTTTTT | CASSLGLAGGELFF
12 | . | TRBJ2-7 | TRBV20-1 | few | TGCAGTGCCACAACGGGGAACTACGAGCAGTACTTC | CSATTGNYEQYF
16 | . | TRBJ2-2 | TRBV5-1 | . | TGCGCCAGCAGCTTGAGCGGCAGCCGTCCCACCTGGGAGCTGTTTTTT | CASSLSGSRPTWELFF
17 | TRBD2 | TRBJ2-5 | TRBV3-1 | few | TGTGCCAGCAGCCAAAGGTGGTCTAGCGGAACAAAAGAGACCCAGTACTTC | CASSQRWSSGTKETQYF
15 | . | TRBJ1-3 | TRBV7-8 | . | TGTGCCAGCAGCTTAGCGCGGGTCTTAGGAAACACCATATATTTT | CASSLARVLGNTIYF
14 | . | TRBJ1-5 | TRBV28 | . | TGTGCCAGCAGCGGGACGGTTAGCAATCAGCCCCAGCATTTT | CASSGTVSNQPQHF
20 | TRBD1 | TRBJ2-1 | TRBV27 | few | TGTGCCAGCACCACACTCCCCCCCGGAACGACAGGGGGCCCCCACAATGAGCAGTTCTTC | CASTTLPPGTTGGPHNEQFF
17 | TRBD2 | TRBJ2-2 | TRBV20-1 | . | TGCAGTGCTAGAGCGTACCTAGCGGGAGGCGACACCGGGGAGCTGTTTTTT | CSARAYLAGGDTGELFF
16 | TRBD2 | TRBJ2-7 | TRBV4-1 | . | TGCGCCAGCAGCCAAGAATTGCGGGGGATTCCCTACGAGCAGTACTTC | CASSQELRGIPYEQYF
13 | . | TRBJ1-4 | TRBV18 | few | TGTGCCAGCTCAGTCTCGGGTAATGAAAAACTGTTTTTT | CASSVSGNEKLFF
13 | . | TRBJ1-5 | TRBV28 | few | TGTGCCAGCAGCCCGCAGAGCAATCAGCCCCAGCATTTT | CASSPQSNQPQHF
16 | TRBD2 | TRBJ2-5 | TRBV7-2 | . | TGTGCCAGCAGCTTAGTTGGCGGGAGCCTCCGGGAGACCCAGTACTTC | CASSLVGGSLRETQYF
16 | . | TRBJ2-3 | TRBV10-3 | . | TGTGCCATCAGGCCCGCCCGCGGTGCTAGCACAGATACGCAGTATTTT | CAIRPARGASTDTQYF
16 | TRBD1 | TRBJ2-7 | TRBV6-2/TRBV6-3 | . | TGTGCCAGCAGTTCCCAGTGGACAGGACTGAGCTACGAGCAGTACTTC | CASSSQWTGLSYEQYF